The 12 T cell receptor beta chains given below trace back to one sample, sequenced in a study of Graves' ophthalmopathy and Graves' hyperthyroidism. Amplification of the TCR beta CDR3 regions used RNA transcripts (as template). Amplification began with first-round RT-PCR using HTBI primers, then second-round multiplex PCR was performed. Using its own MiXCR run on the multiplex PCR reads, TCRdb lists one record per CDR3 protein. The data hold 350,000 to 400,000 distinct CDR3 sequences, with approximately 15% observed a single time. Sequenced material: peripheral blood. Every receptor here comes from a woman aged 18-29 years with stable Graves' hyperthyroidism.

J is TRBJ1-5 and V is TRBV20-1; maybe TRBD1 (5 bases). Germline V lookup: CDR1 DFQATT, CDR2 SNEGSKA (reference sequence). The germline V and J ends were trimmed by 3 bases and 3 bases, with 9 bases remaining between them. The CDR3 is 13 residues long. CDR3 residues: CSARKGINQPQHF. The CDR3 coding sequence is TGCAGTGCTAGGAAGGGGATCAATCAGCCCCAGCATTTT.

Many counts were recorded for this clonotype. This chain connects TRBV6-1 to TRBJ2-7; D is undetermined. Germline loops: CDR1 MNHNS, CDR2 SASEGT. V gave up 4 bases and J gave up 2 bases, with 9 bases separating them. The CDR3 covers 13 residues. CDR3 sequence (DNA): TGTGCCAGCAGTGGACCGGACCCCTACGAGCAGTACTTC. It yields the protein CASSGPDPYEQYF.

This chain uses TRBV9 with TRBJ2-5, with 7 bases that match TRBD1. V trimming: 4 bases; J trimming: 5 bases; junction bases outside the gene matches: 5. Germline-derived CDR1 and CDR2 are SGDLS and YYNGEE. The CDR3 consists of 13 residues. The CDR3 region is CASSKQGHETQYF. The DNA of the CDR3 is TGTGCCAGCAGCAAACAGGGGCACGAGACCCAGTACTTC.

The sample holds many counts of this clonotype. Here the CDR3 reads CASSYAGEGGEQYF. The CDR3 DNA reads as TGTGCCAGCAGTTACGCAGGGGAAGGAGGCGAGCAGTACTTC. V usage is TRBV6-5 and J usage is TRBJ2-7; tentatively, D is TRBD1 (6 bases). V was trimmed by 2 bases and J by 6 bases, leaving 14 bases between them. CDR1 is MNHEY and CDR2 is SVGAGI in the germline V gene. The CDR3 runs to 14 residues.

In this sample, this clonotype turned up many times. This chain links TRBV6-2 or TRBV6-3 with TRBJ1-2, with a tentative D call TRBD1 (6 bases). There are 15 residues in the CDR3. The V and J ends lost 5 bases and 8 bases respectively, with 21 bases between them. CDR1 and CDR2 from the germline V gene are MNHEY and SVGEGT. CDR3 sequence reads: CASSPPAGARQGYTF. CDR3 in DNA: TGTGCCAGCAGTCCCCCGGCAGGGGCGCGACAGGGCTACACCTTC.

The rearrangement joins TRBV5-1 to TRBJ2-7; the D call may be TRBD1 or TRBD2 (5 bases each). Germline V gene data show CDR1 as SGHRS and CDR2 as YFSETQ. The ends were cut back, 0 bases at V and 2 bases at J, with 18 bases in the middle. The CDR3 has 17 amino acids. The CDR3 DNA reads TGCGCCAGCAGCTTGGGGGACGGGCCGGGCCCTACCTACGAGCAGTACTTC. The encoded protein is CASSLGDGPGPTYEQYF.

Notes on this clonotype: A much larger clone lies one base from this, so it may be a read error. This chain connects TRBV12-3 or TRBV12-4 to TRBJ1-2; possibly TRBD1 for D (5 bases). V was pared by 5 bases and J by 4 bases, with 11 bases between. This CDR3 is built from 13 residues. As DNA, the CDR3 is TGTGCCAGCAGTCCAGGGTTCCTCTATGGCTACACCTTC. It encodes CASSPGFLYGYTF.

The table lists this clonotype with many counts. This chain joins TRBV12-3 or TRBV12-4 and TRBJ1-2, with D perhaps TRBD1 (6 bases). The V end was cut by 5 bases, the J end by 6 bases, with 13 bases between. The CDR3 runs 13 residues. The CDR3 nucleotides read TGTGCCAGCAGTGTGACAGGTTATGATGGCTACACCTTC. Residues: CASSVTGYDGYTF.

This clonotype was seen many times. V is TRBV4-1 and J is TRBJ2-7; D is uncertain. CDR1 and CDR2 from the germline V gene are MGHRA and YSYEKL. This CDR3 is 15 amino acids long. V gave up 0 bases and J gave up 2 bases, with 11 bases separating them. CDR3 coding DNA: TGCGCCAGCAGCCAAGATCTGGCAGCAACCTACGAGCAGTACTTC. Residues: CASSQDLAATYEQYF.

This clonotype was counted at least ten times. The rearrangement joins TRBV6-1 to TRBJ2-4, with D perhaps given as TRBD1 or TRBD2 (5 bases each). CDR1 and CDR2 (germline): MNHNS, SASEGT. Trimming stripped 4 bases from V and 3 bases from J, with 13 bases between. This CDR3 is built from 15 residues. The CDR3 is CASSGARDVKNIQYF. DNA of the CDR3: TGTGCCAGCAGTGGTGCTAGGGACGTCAAAAACATTCAGTACTTC.

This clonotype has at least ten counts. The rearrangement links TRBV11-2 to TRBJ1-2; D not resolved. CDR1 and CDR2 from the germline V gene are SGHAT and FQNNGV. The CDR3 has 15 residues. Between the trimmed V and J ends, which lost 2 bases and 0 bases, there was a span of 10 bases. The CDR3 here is CASSLSPGTNYGYTF. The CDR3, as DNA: TGTGCCAGCAGCTTATCACCGGGAACTAACTATGGCTACACCTTC.

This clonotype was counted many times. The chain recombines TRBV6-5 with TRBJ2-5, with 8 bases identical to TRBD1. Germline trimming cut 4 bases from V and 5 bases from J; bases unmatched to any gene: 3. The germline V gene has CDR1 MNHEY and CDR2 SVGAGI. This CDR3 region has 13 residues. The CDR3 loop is CASSSTGEETQYF. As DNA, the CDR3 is TGTGCCAGCAGTTCGACAGGGGAGGAGACCCAGTACTTC.